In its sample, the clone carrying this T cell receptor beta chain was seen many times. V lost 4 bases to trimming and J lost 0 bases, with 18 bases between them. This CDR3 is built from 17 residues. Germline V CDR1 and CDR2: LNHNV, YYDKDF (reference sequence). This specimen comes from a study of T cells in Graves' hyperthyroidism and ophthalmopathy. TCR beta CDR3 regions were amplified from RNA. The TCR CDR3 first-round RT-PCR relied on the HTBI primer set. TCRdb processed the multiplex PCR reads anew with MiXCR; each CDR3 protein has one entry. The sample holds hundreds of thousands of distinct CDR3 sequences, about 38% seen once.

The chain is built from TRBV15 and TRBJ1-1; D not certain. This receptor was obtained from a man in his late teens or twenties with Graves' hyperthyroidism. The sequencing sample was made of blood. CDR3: CATSKRFGVNVNTEAFF. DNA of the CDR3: TGTGCCACCAGCAAACGCTTTGGGGTCAACGTGAACACTGAAGCTTTCTTT. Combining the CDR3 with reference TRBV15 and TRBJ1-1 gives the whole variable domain DAMVIQNPRYQVTQFGKPVTLSCSQTLNHNVMYWYQQKSSQAPKLLFHYYDKDFNNEADTPDNFQSRRPNTSFCFLDIRSPGLGDTAMYLCATSKRFGVNVNTEAFFGQGTRLTVV.